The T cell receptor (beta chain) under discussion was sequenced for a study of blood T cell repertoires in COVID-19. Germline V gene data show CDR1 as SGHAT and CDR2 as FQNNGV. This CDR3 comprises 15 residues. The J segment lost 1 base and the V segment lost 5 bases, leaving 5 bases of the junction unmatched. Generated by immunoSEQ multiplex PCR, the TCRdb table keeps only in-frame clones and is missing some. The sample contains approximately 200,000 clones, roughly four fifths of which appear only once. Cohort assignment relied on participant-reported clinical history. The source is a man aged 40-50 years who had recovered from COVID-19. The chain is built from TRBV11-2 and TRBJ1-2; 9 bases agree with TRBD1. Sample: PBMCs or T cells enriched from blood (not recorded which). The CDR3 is CASSRTGGRNYGYTF. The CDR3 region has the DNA TGTGCCAGCAGCCGAACAGGGGGCCGTAACTATGGCTACACCTTC.